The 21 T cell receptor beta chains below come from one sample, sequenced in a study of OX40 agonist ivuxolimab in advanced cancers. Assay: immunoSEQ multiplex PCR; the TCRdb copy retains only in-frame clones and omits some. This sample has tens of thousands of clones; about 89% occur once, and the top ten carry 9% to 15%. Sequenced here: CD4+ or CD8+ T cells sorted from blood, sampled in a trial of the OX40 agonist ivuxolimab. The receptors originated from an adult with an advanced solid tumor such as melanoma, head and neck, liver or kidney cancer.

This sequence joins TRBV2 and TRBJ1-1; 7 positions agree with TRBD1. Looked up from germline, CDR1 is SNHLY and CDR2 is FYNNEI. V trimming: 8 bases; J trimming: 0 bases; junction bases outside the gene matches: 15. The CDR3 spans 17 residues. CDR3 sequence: CASGAATGIFMNTEAFF. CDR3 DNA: TGTGCCAGCGGCGCCGCGACAGGGATTTTCATGAACACTGAAGCTTTCTTT.

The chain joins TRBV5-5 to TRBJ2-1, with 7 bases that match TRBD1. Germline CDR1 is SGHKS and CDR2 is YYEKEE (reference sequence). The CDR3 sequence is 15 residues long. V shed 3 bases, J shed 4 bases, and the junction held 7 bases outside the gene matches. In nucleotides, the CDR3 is TGTGCCAGCAGCTCCAGACAGGGAATTTACAATGAGCAGTTCTTC. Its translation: CASSSRQGIYNEQFF.

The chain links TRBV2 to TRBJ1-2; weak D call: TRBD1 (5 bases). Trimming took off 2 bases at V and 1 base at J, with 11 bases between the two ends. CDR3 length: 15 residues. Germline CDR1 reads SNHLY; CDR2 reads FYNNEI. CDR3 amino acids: CASSESPGSNYGYTF. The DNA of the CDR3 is TGTGCCAGCAGTGAATCCCCAGGGAGTAACTATGGCTACACCTTC.

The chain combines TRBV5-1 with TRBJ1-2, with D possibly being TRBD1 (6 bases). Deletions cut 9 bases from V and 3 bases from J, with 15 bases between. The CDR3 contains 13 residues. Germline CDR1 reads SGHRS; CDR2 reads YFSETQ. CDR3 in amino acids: CATSQGYYYGYTF. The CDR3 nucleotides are TGCGCCACCAGTCAGGGGTACTACTATGGCTACACCTTC.

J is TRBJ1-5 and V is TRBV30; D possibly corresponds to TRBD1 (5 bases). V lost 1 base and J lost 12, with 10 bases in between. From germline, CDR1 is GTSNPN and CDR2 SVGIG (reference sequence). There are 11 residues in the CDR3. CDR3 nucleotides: TGTGCCTGGAGTGCCGGGCAGGGCCAGCATTTT. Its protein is CAWSAGQGQHF.

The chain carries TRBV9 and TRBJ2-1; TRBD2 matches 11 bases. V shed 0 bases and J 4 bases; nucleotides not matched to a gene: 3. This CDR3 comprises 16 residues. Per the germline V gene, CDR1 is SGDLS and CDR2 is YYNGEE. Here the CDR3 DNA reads TGTGCCAGCAGCGTAGTGTGGACTAGCGGGTACAATGAGCAGTTCTTC. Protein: CASSVVWTSGYNEQFF.

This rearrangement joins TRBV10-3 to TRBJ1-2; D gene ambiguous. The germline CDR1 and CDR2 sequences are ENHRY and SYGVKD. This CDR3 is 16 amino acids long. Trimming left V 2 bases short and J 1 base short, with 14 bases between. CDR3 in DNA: TGTGCCATCAGTGAGGGACGCTCCCTTGTTAACTATGGCTACACCTTC. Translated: CAISEGRSLVNYGYTF.

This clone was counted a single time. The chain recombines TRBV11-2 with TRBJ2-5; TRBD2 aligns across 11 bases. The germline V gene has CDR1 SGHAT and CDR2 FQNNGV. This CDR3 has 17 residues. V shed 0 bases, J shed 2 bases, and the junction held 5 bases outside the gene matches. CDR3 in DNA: TGTGCCAGCAGCTTAGAAGGGACTAGCGGCTCTCAAGAGACCCAGTACTTC. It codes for CASSLEGTSGSQETQYF.

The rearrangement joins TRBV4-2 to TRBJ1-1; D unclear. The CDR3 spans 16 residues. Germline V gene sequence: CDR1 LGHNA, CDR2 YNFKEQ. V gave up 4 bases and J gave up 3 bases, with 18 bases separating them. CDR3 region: CASSPTWPASDTEAFF. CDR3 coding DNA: TGTGCCAGCAGCCCTACTTGGCCCGCGTCGGACACTGAAGCTTTCTTT.

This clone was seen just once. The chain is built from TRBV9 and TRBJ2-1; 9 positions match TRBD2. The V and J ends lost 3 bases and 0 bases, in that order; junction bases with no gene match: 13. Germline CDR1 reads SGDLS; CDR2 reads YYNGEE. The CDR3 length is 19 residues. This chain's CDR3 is CASSAASGEIISSYNEQFF. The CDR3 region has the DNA TGTGCCAGCAGCGCCGCTAGCGGGGAAATCATTAGCTCCTACAATGAGCAGTTCTTC. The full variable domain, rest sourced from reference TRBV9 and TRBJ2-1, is DSGVTQTPKHLITATGQRVTLRCSPRSGDLSVYWYQQSLDQGLQFLIQYYNGEERAKGNILERFSAQQFPDLHSELNLSSLELGDSALYFCASSAASGEIISSYNEQFFGPGTRLTVL.

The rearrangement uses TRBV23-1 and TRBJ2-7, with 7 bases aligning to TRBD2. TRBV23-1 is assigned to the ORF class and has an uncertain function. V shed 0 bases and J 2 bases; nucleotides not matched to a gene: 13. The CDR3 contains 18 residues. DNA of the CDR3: TGCGCCAGCAGTCAATCGTCGCCACTAGCGCCACGAGCCTACGAGCAGTACGTC. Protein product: CASSQSSPLAPRAYEQYV.

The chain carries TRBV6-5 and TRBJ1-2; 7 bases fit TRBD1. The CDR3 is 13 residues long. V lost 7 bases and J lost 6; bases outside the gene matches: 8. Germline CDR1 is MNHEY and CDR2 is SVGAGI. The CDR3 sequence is CASTPGQKNGYTF. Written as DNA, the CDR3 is TGTGCCAGCACCCCGGGACAGAAGAATGGCTACACCTTC.

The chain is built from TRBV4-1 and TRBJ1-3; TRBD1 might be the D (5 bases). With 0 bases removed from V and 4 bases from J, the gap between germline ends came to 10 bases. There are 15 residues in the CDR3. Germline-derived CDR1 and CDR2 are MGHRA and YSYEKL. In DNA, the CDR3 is TGCGCCAGCAGCCAAGACTCAGGGACGGGAAACACCATATATTTT. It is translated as CASSQDSGTGNTIYF.

The CDR3 nucleotides read TGTGCCAGCAGCTTAGAGCCACAGGGCCACGAGCAGTACTTC. It translates to CASSLEPQGHEQYF. The chain carries TRBV7-2 and TRBJ2-7, with a tentative D call TRBD1 (6 bases). The CDR3 runs to 14 residues. Germline values: CDR1 SGHTA, CDR2 FQGNSA. Trimming took 1 base from V and 5 from J, leaving 12 bases between them.

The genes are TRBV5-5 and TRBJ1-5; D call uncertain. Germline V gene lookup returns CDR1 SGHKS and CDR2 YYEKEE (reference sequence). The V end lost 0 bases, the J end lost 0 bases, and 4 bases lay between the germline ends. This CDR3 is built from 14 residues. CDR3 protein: CASSLASSNQPQHF. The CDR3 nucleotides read TGTGCCAGCAGCTTGGCTTCTAGCAATCAGCCCCAGCATTTT.

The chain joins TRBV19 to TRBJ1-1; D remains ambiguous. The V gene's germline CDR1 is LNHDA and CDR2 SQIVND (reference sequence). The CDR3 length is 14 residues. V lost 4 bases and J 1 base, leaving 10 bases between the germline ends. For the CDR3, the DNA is TGTGCCAGTAGTACCCCGGCACAGAACACTGAAGCTTTCTTT. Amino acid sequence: CASSTPAQNTEAFF.

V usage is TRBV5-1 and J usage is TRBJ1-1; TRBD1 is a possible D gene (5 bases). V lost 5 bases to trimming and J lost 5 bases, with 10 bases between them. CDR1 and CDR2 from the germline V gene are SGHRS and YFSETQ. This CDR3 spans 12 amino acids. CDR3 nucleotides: TGCGCCAGCAGGGGCGGGGGGACTGAAGCTTTCTTT. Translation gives CASRGGGTEAFF.

CDR3 loop: CASSPGGQGSEAFF. As DNA, the CDR3 is TGCGCCAGCAGCCCGGGGGGACAGGGGTCTGAAGCTTTCTTT. The chain uses TRBV4-3 and TRBJ1-1, with 10 bases fitting TRBD1. The ends lost 4 bases at V and 6 bases at J; junction bases unmatched: 5. This CDR3 has 14 amino acids. Germline CDR1 reads LGHNA; CDR2 reads YSLEER.

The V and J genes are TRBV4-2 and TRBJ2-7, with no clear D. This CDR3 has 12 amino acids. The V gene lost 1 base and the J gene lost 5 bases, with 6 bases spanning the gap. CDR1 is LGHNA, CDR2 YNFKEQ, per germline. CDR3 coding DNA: TGTGCCAGCAGCCAAGTTAACCACGAGCAGTACGTC. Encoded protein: CASSQVNHEQYV.

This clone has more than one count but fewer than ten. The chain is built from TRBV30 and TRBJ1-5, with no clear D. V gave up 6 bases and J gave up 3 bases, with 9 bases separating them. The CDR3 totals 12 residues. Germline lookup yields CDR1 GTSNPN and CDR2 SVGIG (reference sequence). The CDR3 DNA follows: TGTGCCTGCTCCGCGTACAATCAGCCCCAGCATTTT. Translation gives CACSAYNQPQHF.

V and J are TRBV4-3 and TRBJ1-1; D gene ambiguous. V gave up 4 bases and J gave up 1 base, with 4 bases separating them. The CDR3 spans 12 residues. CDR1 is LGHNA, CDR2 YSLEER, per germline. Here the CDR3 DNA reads TGCGCCAGCAGCCTTGGGAACACTGAAGCTTTCTTT. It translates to CASSLGNTEAFF.